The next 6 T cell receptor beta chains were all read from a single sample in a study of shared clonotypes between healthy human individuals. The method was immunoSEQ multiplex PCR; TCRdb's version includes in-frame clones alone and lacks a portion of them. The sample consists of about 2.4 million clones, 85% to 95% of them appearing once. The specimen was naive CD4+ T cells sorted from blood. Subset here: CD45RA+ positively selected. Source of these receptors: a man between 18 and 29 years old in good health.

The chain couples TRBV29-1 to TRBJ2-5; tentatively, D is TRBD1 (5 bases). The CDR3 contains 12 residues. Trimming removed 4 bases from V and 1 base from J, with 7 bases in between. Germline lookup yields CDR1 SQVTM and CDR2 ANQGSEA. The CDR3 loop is CSVVRGQETQYF. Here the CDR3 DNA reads TGCAGCGTTGTAAGGGGCCAAGAGACCCAGTACTTC.

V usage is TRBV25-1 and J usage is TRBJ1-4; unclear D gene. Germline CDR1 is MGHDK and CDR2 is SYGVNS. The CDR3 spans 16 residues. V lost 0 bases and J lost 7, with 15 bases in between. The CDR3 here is CASSEYRKGLSEKLFF. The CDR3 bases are TGTGCCAGCAGTGAATACCGGAAAGGGTTGAGTGAAAAACTGTTTTTT.

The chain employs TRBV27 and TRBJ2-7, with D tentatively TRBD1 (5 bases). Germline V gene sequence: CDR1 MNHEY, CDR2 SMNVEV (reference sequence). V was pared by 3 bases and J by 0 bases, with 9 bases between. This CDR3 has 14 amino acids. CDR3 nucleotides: TGTGCCAGCAGTTTGGCAGGACACTCCTACGAGCAGTACTTC. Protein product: CASSLAGHSYEQYF.

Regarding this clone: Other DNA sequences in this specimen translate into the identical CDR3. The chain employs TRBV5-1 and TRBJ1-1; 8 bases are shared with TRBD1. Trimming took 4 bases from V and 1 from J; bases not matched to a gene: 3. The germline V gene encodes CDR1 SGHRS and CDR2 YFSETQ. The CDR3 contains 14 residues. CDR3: CASSVGQGNTEAFF. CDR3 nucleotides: TGCGCCAGCAGCGTCGGACAGGGGAACACTGAAGCTTTCTTT.

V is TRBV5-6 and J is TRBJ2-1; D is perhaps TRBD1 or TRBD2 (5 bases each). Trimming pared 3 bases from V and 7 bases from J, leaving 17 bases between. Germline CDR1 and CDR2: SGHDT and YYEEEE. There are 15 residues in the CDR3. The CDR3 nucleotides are TGTGCCAGCAGCTGGTGGGGGACCACTGGTAATGAGCAGTTCTTC. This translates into CASSWWGTTGNEQFF.

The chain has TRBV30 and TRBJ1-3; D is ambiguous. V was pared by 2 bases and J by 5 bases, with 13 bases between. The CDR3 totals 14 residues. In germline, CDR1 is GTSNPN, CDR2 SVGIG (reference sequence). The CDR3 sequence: CAWSSSVKRNTIYF. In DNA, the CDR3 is TGTGCCTGGAGTTCGTCAGTAAAAAGAAACACCATATATTTT.